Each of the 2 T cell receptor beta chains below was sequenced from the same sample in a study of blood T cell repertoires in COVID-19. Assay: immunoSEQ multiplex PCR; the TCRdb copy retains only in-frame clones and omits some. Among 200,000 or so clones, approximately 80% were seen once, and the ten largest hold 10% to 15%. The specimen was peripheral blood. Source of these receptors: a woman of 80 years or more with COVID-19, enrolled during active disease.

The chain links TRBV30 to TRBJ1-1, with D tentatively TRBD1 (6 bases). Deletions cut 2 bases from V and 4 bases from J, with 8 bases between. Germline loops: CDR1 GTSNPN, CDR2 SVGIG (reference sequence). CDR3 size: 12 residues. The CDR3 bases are TGTGCCTGGAGTCCAGGGGTCACTGAAGCTTTCTTT. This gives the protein CAWSPGVTEAFF. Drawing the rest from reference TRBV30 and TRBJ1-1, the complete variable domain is SQTIHQWPATLVQPVGSPLSLECTVEGTSNPNLYWYRQAAGRGLQLLFYSVGIGQISSEVPQNLSASRPQDRQFILSSKKLLLSDSGFYLCAWSPGVTEAFFGQGTRLTVV.

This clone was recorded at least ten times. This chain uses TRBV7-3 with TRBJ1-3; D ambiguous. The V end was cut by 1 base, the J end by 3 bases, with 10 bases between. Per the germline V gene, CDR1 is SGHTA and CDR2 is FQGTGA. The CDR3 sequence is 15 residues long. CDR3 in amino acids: CASSLSGGFGNTIYF. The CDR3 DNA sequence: TGTGCCAGCAGCTTAAGCGGTGGATTTGGAAACACCATATATTTT.